This record looks at one T cell receptor (beta chain) sequence and its context. This receptor's antigen is unknown. Qualities for individual bases were not recorded, and no much larger clone is one base off. TCRbeta CDR3 regions were amplified from genomic DNA by means of the immunoSEQ Assay, a bias-controlled multiplex PCR. The paper's data handling went like this. Within the assay, amplification of reference gene primers was used to estimate how many nucleated cells each sample contained. To quantify the absolute abundance of each unique TCRbeta CDR3 rearrangement, sequence reads were collapsed and filtered. For each sample, productive Simpson clonality was calculated as the square root of Simpson's diversity index over productive rearrangements. This immuneACCESS table, as held by TCRdb, lists in-frame sequences with V and J called but not all clones. Of the missing ones, under half trace to an unresolved V gene in checked studies; the others have no known cause. The DNA gave D and trimming, while V, J and clone size come from that table. The sample contains roughly 120,000 clones, 90% of them found a single time. The ten largest clones add up to around 4.5% of the sample.

The source of the sample is a study of blood T cell repertoires in COVID-19 (dated by TCRdb to the early 2020s). For the study in its entirety: The collaborator samples originated in the United States, Italy and Spain and spanned the acute and convalescent phases of COVID-19. The prospective study material was composed of cDNA or gDNA derived from T cells, B-cell-depleted T cells, or PBMCs. The dataset comprised deeply sampled blood TCRbeta repertoires from subjects exposed to, actively infected with, or recovered from COVID-19. The repertoires were released in a freely available public database meant as a resource for research on the immune response to SARS-CoV-2. Samples were obtained from the ongoing ImmuneRACE study (first 160 participants) and from roughly 1,300 subjects provided by 6 global collaborators. Nearly every sample came with metadata listing a de-identified subject ID, COVID-19 status, age in years and sex. HLA class I and class II types, where available, came from metadata supplied by the sample provider rather than from assay-based typing.

Here is what the overall study found, with its caveats: The amount of clinical and demographic metadata varied by source and participant and was provided uncurated.

Collaborating institutions collected whole blood in K2EDTA tubes following their own protocols. For TCRbeta analysis, collaborator samples were shipped as frozen whole blood, as isolated PBMCs, or as DNA extracted from either sample type. The CDR3 numbers 15 residues from cysteine through phenylalanine. Just the 45-base CDR3 DNA is kept, in frame starting at base 1. Germline trimming amounts to 5 bases on V and 8 bases on J, with 12 as the count of junction bases outside the gene matches. For CDR1 and CDR2, the germline V gene lists SNHLY and FYNNEI. Sequencing was carried out using peripheral blood. The chain is assembled from TRBV2 and TRBJ2-1, with 7 bases in between that match TRBD2. This TCR derives from a woman aged 50 to 60 with acute or convalescent COVID-19. The DNA reads TGTGCCAGCAGTCACCGGAGCGGGGTAGTCGATGAGCAGTTCTTC. Translated, this gives CASSHRSGVVDEQFF.